The 24 T cell receptor beta chains below come from one sample, sequenced in a study of Ad26.COV2.S vaccination and SARS-CoV-2 variants. Method: immunoSEQ multiplex PCR; TCRdb's copy keeps in-frame clones and lacks some. The sample has 400,000 to 450,000 clones, 90% seen once. Treatment denoted: approximately 18 received Ad26.COV2.S at low or high dose, single or two shots; roughly five received placebo; per-sample allocation not given. Vaccine and placebo recipients were sampled on day 63 after the first injection. The starting material was peripheral blood, obtained in a trial of Ad26.COV2.S vaccine versus placebo. These receptor sequences come from a person aged 18-60 years who received the Ad26.COV2.S COVID-19 vaccine or a placebo.

The chain recombines TRBV10-1 with TRBJ1-1; D remains unclear. Germline loops: CDR1 WNHNN, CDR2 SYGVQD (reference sequence). V was trimmed by 5 bases and J by 1 base, leaving 8 bases between them. This CDR3 contains 13 residues. The CDR3 region has the DNA TGCGCCAGCAGTAACAGTGGGAACACTGAAGCTTTCTTT. This encodes CASSNSGNTEAFF.

This sequence joins TRBV24-1 and TRBJ2-1; 13 bases line up with TRBD2. Unmatched junction bases numbered 5, after V lost 4 bases and J lost 0 bases. CDR1 and CDR2 from the germline V gene are KGHDR and SFDVKD. The CDR3 sequence is 18 residues long. In nucleotides, the CDR3 is TGTGCCACCAGTGACCGGGGACTAGCGGGGAGCTCCTACAATGAGCAGTTCTTC. Its translation: CATSDRGLAGSSYNEQFF.

This sequence joins TRBV15 and TRBJ1-4; TRBD1 matches 7 bases. The junction had 5 bases not matched to a gene; V was cut back by 0 bases and J by 7 bases. Germline CDR1 LNHNV, CDR2 YYDKDF (reference sequence). CDR3 length: 15 residues. The CDR3 coding sequence is TGTGCCACCAGCAGAGACAGGGGGGTGGGTGAAAAACTGTTTTTT. Translation gives CATSRDRGVGEKLFF.

J is TRBJ1-1 and V is TRBV7-9; D ambiguous. The CDR3 spans 15 residues. V was cut by 1 base and J by 0 bases, with 9 bases left in between. Germline V lookup: CDR1 SEHNR, CDR2 FQNEAQ (reference sequence). CDR3 amino acids: CASSLGLAVNTEAFF. The DNA of the CDR3 is TGTGCCAGCAGCTTAGGTTTAGCAGTGAACACTGAAGCTTTCTTT.

The chain uses TRBV6-6 and TRBJ1-2, with D uncertain. The germline CDR1 and CDR2 sequences are MNHNY and SVGAGI (reference sequence). V was shortened by 3 bases and J by 9 bases, with 8 bases between the two germline ends. CDR3 length: 11 residues. The CDR3, as DNA: TGTGCCAGCAGTTATAGTTATAGCTACACCTTC. Amino acids: CASSYSYSYTF.

The chain has TRBV7-8 and TRBJ1-1; 8 nucleotides match TRBD1. From germline, CDR1 is SGHVS and CDR2 FQNEAQ. Trimming took 1 base from V and 3 from J; bases not matched to a gene: 1. This CDR3 has 14 residues. The CDR3 sequence: CASSLVDRDTEAFF. The CDR3 bases are TGTGCCAGCAGCTTAGTGGACAGGGACACTGAAGCTTTCTTT.

The V call is TRBV7-2, the J call TRBJ2-7, with 8 bases fitting TRBD2. V shed 5 bases and J 1 base; nucleotides not matched to a gene: 7. The CDR3 has 15 residues. CDR1 and CDR2 (germline): SGHTA, FQGNSA. As DNA, the CDR3 is TGTGCCAGCAGCGTTAGCGGGACGAGGTCCTACGAGCAGTACTTC. Protein sequence: CASSVSGTRSYEQYF.

The J gene is TRBJ2-1, the V gene TRBV11-2, with D uncertain. Deletions cut 2 bases from V and 5 bases from J, with 7 bases between. This CDR3 has 13 amino acids. Germline assignment: CDR1 SGHAT and CDR2 FQNNGV. CDR3 in DNA: TGTGCCAGCAGCTTACGGGCTCACAATGAGCAGTTCTTC. As protein: CASSLRAHNEQFF.

This sequence joins TRBV4-3 and TRBJ2-1; TRBD2 matches at 7 bases. In germline, CDR1 is LGHNA, CDR2 YSLEER. The CDR3 runs to 16 residues. Unmatched junction bases numbered 12, after V lost 1 base and J lost 9 bases. DNA of the CDR3: TGCGCCAGCAGCCAAGCGGGCGGGACTATCGACAGTGAGCAGTTCTTC. Translated: CASSQAGGTIDSEQFF.

The chain is built from TRBV5-6 and TRBJ1-5; 8 bases are shared with TRBD1. This CDR3 spans 14 amino acids. J gave up 10 bases and V 5 bases, and 11 bases lay outside the gene matches. In germline, CDR1 is SGHDT, CDR2 YYEEEE. This CDR3 is CASSSSGTGGPQHF. Here the CDR3 DNA reads TGTGCCAGCAGTTCCTCCGGGACAGGTGGCCCCCAGCATTTT.

The V gene is TRBV10-3, the J gene TRBJ2-7; 10 bases align to TRBD2. This CDR3 has 17 amino acids. The V gene end was trimmed by 8 bases and the J gene end by 5 bases; junction bases not matched to a gene: 18. The germline V gene encodes CDR1 ENHRY and CDR2 SYGVKD. This CDR3 is CAIGEVAGGPLVHEQYF. For the CDR3, the DNA is TGTGCCATCGGGGAGGTAGCGGGAGGACCCCTCGTCCACGAGCAGTACTTC.

This clone is a singleton in its sample. The V and J genes are TRBV5-1 and TRBJ2-1, with 8 bases that match TRBD2. V shed 2 bases and J 6 bases; nucleotides not matched to a gene: 1. The CDR3 consists of 13 residues. CDR1 and CDR2 (germline): SGHRS, YFSETQ. The DNA of the CDR3 is TGCGCCAGCAGCTTAGGGACTAGCAATGAGCAGTTCTTC. This encodes CASSLGTSNEQFF.

This rearrangement joins TRBV28 to TRBJ1-6, with 7 bases fitting TRBD1. Germline V CDR1 and CDR2: MDHEN, SYDVKM. The CDR3 consists of 20 residues. V gave up 5 bases and J gave up 7 bases; unmatched junction bases: 23. DNA for the CDR3: TGTGCCAGCAGTACCGGACAGGCAGGGTATTTCCCTCTTAAAAATTCACCCCTCCACTTT. Protein sequence: CASSTGQAGYFPLKNSPLHF.

The chain employs TRBV4-2 and TRBJ1-1; tentative D call: TRBD1 (5 bases). The CDR3 loop spans 14 amino acids. Deletions cut 5 bases from V and 5 bases from J, with 15 bases between. Germline values: CDR1 LGHNA, CDR2 YNFKEQ. The CDR3 region is CASSFGGGGTEAFF. CDR3 sequence (DNA): TGTGCCAGCAGCTTCGGCGGGGGGGGTACTGAAGCTTTCTTT.

The gene calls are TRBV18 and TRBJ2-5, with D uncertain. The V end was cut by 1 base, the J end by 2 bases, with 5 bases between. The germline V gene has CDR1 KGHSH and CDR2 LQKENI. The CDR3 contains 13 residues. The CDR3 region has the DNA TGTGCCAGCTCACCACTGACTCAAGAGACCCAGTACTTC. Translated, it gives CASSPLTQETQYF.

This clone occurred a few times. The V gene is TRBV5-6, the J gene TRBJ2-7; TRBD1 might be the D (6 bases). V was pared by 1 base and J by 4 bases, with 27 bases between. Germline V gene lookup returns CDR1 SGHDT and CDR2 YYEEEE. CDR3 size: 19 residues. This CDR3 is CASSLLLGGSGAESYEQYF. The CDR3 nucleotides are TGTGCCAGCAGCTTGCTCCTAGGGGGAAGCGGAGCCGAAAGTTACGAGCAGTACTTC.

This clone appeared once. This chain joins TRBV7-6 and TRBJ2-1; no firm D call. Germline CDR1 and CDR2: SGHVS and FNYEAQ. The CDR3 is made up of 15 amino acids. Trimming shortened V by 1 base and J by 4 bases, and 11 bases separated the two germline ends. The CDR3 bases are TGTGCCAGCAGCTTAGGACTCACTCTGTACAATGAGCAGTTCTTC. Encoded protein: CASSLGLTLYNEQFF. The full variable domain, with the rest looked up from reference TRBV7-6 and TRBJ2-1, is GAGVSQSPRYKVTKRGQDVALRCDPISGHVSLYWYRQALGQGPEFLTYFNYEAQQDKSGLPNDRFSAERPEGSISTLTIQRTEQRDSAMYRCASSLGLTLYNEQFFGPGTRLTVL.

This clone was found once. The CDR3, as DNA: TGCGCCAGCAGCCAAGATTCTGGAGGGAGTATGTACGAGCAGTACTTC. As protein: CASSQDSGGSMYEQYF. The chain couples TRBV4-1 to TRBJ2-7, with a tentative D call TRBD2 (6 bases). Germline V gives CDR1 MGHRA, CDR2 YSYEKL. This CDR3 has 16 residues. The ends were cut back, 0 bases at V and 4 bases at J, with 16 bases in the middle.

The chain carries TRBV6-2 or TRBV6-3 and TRBJ2-7; D perhaps matches TRBD1 (5 bases). V was pared by 2 bases and J by 2 bases, with 7 bases between. The germline CDR1 and CDR2 sequences are MNHEY and SVGEGT. This CDR3 has 13 amino acids. The CDR3 DNA is TGTGCCAGCAGTTACGCACAGGCCTACGAGCAGTACTTC. Its protein product is CASSYAQAYEQYF.

Only one count was recorded for this clone. V and J are TRBV10-3 and TRBJ1-4; a weak D match, TRBD1 (5 bases). The V end lost 6 bases, the J end lost 3 bases, and 8 bases lay between the germline ends. The CDR3 contains 13 residues. Per germline, CDR1 ENHRY and CDR2 SYGVKD. CDR3 bases: TGTGCCATCAGCCCGGGGCCTAATGAAAAACTGTTTTTT. Translating it yields CAISPGPNEKLFF.

This chain uses TRBV27 with TRBJ2-3; weak D call: TRBD1 (6 bases). The germline V gene encodes CDR1 MNHEY and CDR2 SMNVEV (reference sequence). CDR3 length equals 14 residues. The V gene lost 3 bases and the J gene lost 2 bases, with 9 bases spanning the gap. The CDR3: CASSFRGDTDTQYF. The DNA of the CDR3 is TGTGCCAGCAGTTTCAGGGGCGACACAGATACGCAGTATTTT.

The V call is TRBV30, the J call TRBJ1-3; TRBD1 matches 7 bases. V lost 0 bases and J lost 3; bases outside the gene matches: 8. CDR1 and CDR2 (germline): GTSNPN, SVGIG (reference sequence). The CDR3 totals 16 residues. CDR3 protein: CAWSVLGGVSGNTIYF. The CDR3 DNA reads as TGTGCCTGGAGTGTACTAGGGGGCGTGAGTGGAAACACCATATATTTT.

This chain uses TRBV29-1 with TRBJ2-1; 11 positions agree with TRBD1. CDR3 length: 16 residues. Germline CDR1 SQVTM, CDR2 ANQGSEA. Trimming at V came to 3 bases and at J to 4 bases, leaving 8 bases not matched to a gene. The CDR3 spells CSVEWDRGDFYNEQFF. The CDR3, as DNA: TGCAGCGTTGAGTGGGACAGGGGGGATTTTTACAATGAGCAGTTCTTC.

The chain recombines TRBV19 with TRBJ2-1; D is unclear. The CDR3 contains 14 residues. The germline gives CDR1 LNHDA, CDR2 SQIVND (reference sequence). V was clipped by 4 bases and J by 1 base, with 8 bases between them. In DNA, the CDR3 is TGTGCCAGTAGTAGTGGCGTTTCCTACAATGAGCAGTTCTTC. This encodes CASSSGVSYNEQFF.